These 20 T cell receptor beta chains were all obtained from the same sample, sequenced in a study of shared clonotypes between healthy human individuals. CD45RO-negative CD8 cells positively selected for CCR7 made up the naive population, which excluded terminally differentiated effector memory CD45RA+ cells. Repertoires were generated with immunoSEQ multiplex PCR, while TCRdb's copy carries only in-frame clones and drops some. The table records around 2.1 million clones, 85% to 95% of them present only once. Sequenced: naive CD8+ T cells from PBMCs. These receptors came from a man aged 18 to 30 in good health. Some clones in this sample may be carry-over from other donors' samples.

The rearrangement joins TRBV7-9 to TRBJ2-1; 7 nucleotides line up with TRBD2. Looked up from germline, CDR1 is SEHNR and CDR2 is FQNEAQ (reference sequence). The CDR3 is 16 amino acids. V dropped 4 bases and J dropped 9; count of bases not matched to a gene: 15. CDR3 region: CASSSQGGEGGGEQFF. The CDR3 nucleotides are TGTGCCAGCAGCTCTCAAGGCGGAGAGGGCGGGGGTGAGCAGTTCTTC.

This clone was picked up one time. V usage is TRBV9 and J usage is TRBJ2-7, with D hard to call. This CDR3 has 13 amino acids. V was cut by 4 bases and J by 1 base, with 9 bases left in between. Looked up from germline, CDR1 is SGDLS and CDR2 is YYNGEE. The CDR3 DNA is TGTGCCAGCAGCCAAGGCCCTTCCTACGAGCAGTACTTC. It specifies CASSQGPSYEQYF.

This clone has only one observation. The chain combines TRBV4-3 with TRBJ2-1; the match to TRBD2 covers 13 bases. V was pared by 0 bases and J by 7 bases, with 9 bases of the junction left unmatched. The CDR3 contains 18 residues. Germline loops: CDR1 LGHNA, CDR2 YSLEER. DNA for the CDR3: TGCGCCAGCAGCCAAGATATAGGACTAGCGGGAGTTAAGAATGAGCAGTTCTTC. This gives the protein CASSQDIGLAGVKNEQFF.

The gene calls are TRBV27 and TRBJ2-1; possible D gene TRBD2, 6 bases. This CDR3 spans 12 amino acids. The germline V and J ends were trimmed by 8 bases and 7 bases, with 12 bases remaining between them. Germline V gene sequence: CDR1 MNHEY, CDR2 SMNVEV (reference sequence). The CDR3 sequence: CASGRLVNEQFF. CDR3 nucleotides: TGTGCCAGCGGACGACTAGTGAATGAGCAGTTCTTC.

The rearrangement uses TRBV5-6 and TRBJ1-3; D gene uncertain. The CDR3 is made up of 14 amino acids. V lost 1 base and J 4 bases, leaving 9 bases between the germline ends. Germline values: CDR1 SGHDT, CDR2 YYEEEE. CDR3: CASSLSPTGNTIYF. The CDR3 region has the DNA TGTGCCAGCAGCTTGTCACCGACCGGAAACACCATATATTTT. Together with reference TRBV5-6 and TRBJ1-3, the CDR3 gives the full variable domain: DAGVTQSPTHLIKTRGQQVTLRCSPKSGHDTVSWYQQALGQGPQFIFQYYEEEERQRGNFPDRFSGHQFPNYSSELNVNALLLGDSALYLCASSLSPTGNTIYFGEGSWLTVV.

CDR3 sequence reads: CASSPREGYNEQFF. CDR3 DNA sequence: TGTGCCAGTAGCCCGCGGGAGGGTTACAATGAGCAGTTCTTC. The V call is TRBV19, the J call TRBJ2-1; 9 bases agree with TRBD2. The CDR3 contains 14 residues. CDR1 LNHDA and CDR2 SQIVND come from the germline V gene (reference sequence). The J segment lost 4 bases and the V segment lost 6 bases, leaving 4 bases of the junction unmatched.

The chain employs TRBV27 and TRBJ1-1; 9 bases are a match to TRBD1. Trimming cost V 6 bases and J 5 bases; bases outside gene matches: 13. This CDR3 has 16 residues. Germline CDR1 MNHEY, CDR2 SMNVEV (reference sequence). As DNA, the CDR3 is TGTGCCAGCAGCTCCGGGACAGGGAGGATCGGGACTGAAGCTTTCTTT. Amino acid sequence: CASSSGTGRIGTEAFF.

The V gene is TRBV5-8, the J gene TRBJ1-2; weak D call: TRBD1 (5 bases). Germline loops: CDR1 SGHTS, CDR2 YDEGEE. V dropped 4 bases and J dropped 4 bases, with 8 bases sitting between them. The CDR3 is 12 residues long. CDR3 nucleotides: TGTGCCAGCAGCGCGGGACTCTATGGCTACACCTTC. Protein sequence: CASSAGLYGYTF.

The CDR3 DNA reads TGTGCCAGCAGCTTTGGCCGGGACTCCACATACGAGCAGTACTTC. It encodes CASSFGRDSTYEQYF. V gene TRBV7-8 combines with J gene TRBJ2-7; D might be TRBD2 (6 bases). The CDR3 extends over 15 amino acids. Trimming removed 3 bases from V and 4 bases from J, with 16 bases in between. Germline V gene sequence: CDR1 SGHVS, CDR2 FQNEAQ.

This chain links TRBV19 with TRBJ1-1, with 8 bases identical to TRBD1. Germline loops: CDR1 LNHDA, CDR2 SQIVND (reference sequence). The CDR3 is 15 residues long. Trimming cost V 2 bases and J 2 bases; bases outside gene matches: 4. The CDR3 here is CASSILGTGNTEAFF. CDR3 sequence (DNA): TGTGCCAGTAGTATACTCGGGACAGGCAACACTGAAGCTTTCTTT.

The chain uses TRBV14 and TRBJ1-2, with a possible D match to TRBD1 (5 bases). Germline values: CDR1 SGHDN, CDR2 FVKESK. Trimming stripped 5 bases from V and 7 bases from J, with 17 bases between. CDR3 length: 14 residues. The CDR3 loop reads CASSKGSLYGGYTF. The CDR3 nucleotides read TGTGCCAGCAGCAAGGGGAGTCTATATGGTGGCTACACCTTC.

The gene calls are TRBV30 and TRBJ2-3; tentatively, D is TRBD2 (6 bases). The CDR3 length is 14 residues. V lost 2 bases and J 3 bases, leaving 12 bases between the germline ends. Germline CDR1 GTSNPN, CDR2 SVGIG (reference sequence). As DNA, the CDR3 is TGTGCCTGGAGTACGGGAGTGGGGACAGATACGCAGTATTTT. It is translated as CAWSTGVGTDTQYF.

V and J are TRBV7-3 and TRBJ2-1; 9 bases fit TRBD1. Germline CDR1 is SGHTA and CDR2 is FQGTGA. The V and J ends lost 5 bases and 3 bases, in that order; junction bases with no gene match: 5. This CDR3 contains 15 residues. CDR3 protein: CASSPDRGNYNEQFF. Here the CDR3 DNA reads TGTGCCAGCAGCCCGGACAGGGGAAACTACAATGAGCAGTTCTTC.

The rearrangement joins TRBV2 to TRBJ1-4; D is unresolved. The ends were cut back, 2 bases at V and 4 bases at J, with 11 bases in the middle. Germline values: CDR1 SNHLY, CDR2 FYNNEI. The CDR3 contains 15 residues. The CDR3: CASSEMYPFNEKLFF. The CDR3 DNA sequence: TGTGCCAGCAGTGAAATGTATCCCTTTAATGAAAAACTGTTTTTT.

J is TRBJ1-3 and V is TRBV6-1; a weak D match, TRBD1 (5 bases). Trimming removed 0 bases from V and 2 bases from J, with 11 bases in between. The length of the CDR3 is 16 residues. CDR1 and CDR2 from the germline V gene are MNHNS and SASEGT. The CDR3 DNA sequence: TGTGCCAGCAGTGAAGCGCAGGGAGTACCTGGAAACACCATATATTTT. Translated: CASSEAQGVPGNTIYF.

CDR3 sequence (DNA): TGTGCCAGCAGCCAAGTACAGGTGAGCTCCTACGAGCAGTACTTC. Translation: CASSQVQVSSYEQYF. The genes are TRBV4-2 and TRBJ2-7; tentative D call: TRBD1 (5 bases). Looked up from germline, CDR1 is LGHNA and CDR2 is YNFKEQ. This CDR3 is 15 amino acids long. The V and J ends lost 1 base and 0 bases respectively, with 10 bases between them.

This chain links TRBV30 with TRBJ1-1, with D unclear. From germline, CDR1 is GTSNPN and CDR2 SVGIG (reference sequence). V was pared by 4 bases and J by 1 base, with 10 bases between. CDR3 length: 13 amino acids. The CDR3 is CAWTGPGNTEAFF. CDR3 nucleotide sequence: TGTGCCTGGACCGGACCAGGGAACACTGAAGCTTTCTTT.

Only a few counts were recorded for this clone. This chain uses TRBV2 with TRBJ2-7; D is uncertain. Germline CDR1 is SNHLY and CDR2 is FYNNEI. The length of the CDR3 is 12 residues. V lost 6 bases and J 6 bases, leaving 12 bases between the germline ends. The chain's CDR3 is CASSVQLVEQYF. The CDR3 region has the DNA TGTGCCAGCAGCGTACAGTTGGTCGAGCAGTACTTC. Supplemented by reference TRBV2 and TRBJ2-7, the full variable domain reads EPEVTQTPSHQVTQMGQEVILRCVPISNHLYFYWYRQILGQKVEFLVSFYNNEISEKSEIFDDQFSVERPDGSNFTLKIRSTKLEDSAMYFCASSVQLVEQYFGPGTRLTVT.

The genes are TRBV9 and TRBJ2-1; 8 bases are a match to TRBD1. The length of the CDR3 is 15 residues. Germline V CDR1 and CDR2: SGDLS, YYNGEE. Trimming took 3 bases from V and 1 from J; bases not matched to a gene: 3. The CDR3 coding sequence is TGTGCCAGCAGCGAGGACAGGGTATCCTACAATGAGCAGTTCTTC. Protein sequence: CASSEDRVSYNEQFF.

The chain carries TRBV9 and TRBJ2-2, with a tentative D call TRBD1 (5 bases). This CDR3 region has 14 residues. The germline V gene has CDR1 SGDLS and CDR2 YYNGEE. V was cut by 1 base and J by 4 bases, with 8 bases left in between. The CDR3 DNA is TGTGCCAGCAGCGTAAAGGGGTTCACCGGGGAGCTGTTTTTT. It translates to CASSVKGFTGELFF.